This entry concerns a single TCR beta chain. Its specificity is not known. V shed 8 bases and J shed 3 bases, with 16 bases lying between them. Germline V gene data show CDR1 as SGHTA and CDR2 as FQGNSA. This CDR3 contains 15 residues. This entry belongs to a study of radiation and T cells in renal cell carcinoma. The time point is: baseline pretreatment blood. Noted treatment: 15 Gy SBRT to primary tumor, nephrectomy 4 weeks later. Radiation-treated patients gave blood at baseline, week 2 and week 4. Overall study findings and caveats: Without pretreatment biopsies, baseline tumor clonotype presence was undetermined. In blood, top tumor clones expanded by 2 weeks, shrinking by 4.

Sequenced by immunoSEQ multiplex PCR; TCRdb stores in-frame clones only, minus some. Of 130,000 or so clones listed, around 78% are singletons. This receptor was obtained from a woman aged 50 to 60 with renal cell carcinoma. The sample in question was blood, obtained from a patient whose treatment included radiotherapy and nephrectomy. V usage is TRBV7-2 and J usage is TRBJ2-2; a weak D match, TRBD2 (6 bases). The chain's CDR3 is CASCGGLSDTGELFF. The CDR3 DNA is TGTGCCAGCTGTGGAGGGTTATCAGACACCGGGGAGCTGTTTTTT. The full variable domain, its missing parts supplied by reference TRBV7-2 and TRBJ2-2, is GAGVSQSPSNKVTEKGKDVELRCDPISGHTALYWYRQSLGQGLEFLIYFQGNSAPDKSGLPSDRFSAERTGGSVSTLTIQRTQQEDSAVYLCASCGGLSDTGELFFGEGSRLTVL.